One T cell receptor beta chain is described in this entry. The data are from a study of blood T cell repertoires in COVID-19. Overall study context: Donors in the United States, Italy and Spain gave samples during acute or convalescent COVID-19. T cells, B-cell-depleted T cells, or PBMCs supplied cDNA or gDNA.

As processed by the authors: The assay estimated nucleated cells by amplifying reference gene primers. The repertoire was sequenced with immunoSEQ multiplex PCR; TCRdb's copy has only in-frame clones and lacks some. That table furnishes V, J and clone size, whereas the DNA furnished D and trimming. The table includes 20,000 to 30,000 clones, over 80% detected once. The germline V gene has CDR1 SGHVS and CDR2 FQNEAQ. CDR3 size: 13 residues. The ends were cut back, 8 bases at V and 5 bases at J, with 15 bases in the middle. The sequencing sample was made of peripheral blood. J is TRBJ1-1 and V is TRBV7-8, with D perhaps matching TRBD1 (6 bases). This receptor was obtained from a human donor in a cohort sampled during active COVID-19. The CDR3 protein is CASGGAPLTEAFF. CDR3 sequence (DNA): TGTGCCAGCGGGGGGGCGCCTTTGACTGAAGCTTTCTTT. The full variable domain, with the rest looked up from reference TRBV7-8 and TRBJ1-1, is GAGVSQSPRYKVAKRGQDVALRCDPISGHVSLFWYQQALGQGPEFLTYFQNEAQLDKSGLPSDRFFAERPEGSVSTLKIQRTQQEDSAVYLCASGGAPLTEAFFGQGTRLTVV.